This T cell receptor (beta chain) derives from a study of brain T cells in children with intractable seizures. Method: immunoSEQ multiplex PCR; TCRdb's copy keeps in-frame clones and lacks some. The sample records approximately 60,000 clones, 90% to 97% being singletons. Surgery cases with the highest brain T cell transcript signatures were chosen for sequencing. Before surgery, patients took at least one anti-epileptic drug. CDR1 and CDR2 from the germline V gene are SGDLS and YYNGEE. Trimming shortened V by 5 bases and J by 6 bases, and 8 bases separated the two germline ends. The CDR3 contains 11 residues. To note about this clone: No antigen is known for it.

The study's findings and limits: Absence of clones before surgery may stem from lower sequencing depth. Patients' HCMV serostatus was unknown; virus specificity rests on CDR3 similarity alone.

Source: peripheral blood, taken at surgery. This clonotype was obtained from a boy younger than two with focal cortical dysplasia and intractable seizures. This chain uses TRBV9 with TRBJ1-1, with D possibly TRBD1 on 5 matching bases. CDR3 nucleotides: TGTGCCAGCAGGGGACGGTCTGAAGCTTTCTTT. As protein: CASRGRSEAFF.